This T cell receptor (beta chain) was sequenced during a study of blood T cell repertoires in COVID-19. Looking at the study overall: Sites in the United States, Italy and Spain provided acute and convalescent COVID-19 samples.

Those who participated ranged in age from roughly 18 to 90 years and resided in about two dozen US areas. Profiled with immunoSEQ multiplex PCR; TCRdb holds only in-frame clones, not every one. The repertoire consists of a few hundred thousand clones, with around 89% occurring once and the leading ten covering about 1%. The sample consisted of PBMCs or T cells enriched from blood (not recorded which). The receptor was derived from a man aged 18 to 30 who had recovered from COVID-19.

The CDR3 DNA reads as TGTGCCAGCAGAGGGGTTGGGTATGGGTACAATGAGCAGTTCTTC. As protein: CASRGVGYGYNEQFF. The genes are TRBV2 and TRBJ2-1, with D possibly being TRBD1 (5 bases). The V and J ends lost 6 bases and 4 bases respectively, with 16 bases between them. Germline CDR1 reads SNHLY; CDR2 reads FYNNEI. The CDR3 contains 15 residues. The full variable domain, rest sourced from reference TRBV2 and TRBJ2-1, is EPEVTQTPSHQVTQMGQEVILRCVPISNHLYFYWYRQILGQKVEFLVSFYNNEISEKSEIFDDQFSVERPDGSNFTLKIRSTKLEDSAMYFCASRGVGYGYNEQFFGPGTRLTVL.